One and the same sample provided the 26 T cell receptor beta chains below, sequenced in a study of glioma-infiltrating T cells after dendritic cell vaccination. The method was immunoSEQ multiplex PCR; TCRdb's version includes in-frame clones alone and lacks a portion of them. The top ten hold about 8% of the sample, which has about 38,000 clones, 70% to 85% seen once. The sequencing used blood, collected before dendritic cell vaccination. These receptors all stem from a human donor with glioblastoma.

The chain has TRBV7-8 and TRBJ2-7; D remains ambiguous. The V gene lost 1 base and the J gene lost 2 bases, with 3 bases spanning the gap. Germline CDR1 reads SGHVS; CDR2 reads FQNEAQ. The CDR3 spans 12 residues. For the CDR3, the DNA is TGTGCCAGCAGCTTAGGAGCCTACGAGCAGTACTTC. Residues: CASSLGAYEQYF.

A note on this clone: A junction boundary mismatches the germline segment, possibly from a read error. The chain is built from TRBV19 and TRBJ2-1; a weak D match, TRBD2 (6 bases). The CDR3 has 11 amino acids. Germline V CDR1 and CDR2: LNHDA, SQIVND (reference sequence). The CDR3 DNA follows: TGTGCCAGTAGTATAGGGAGACTAGTAATCTTC. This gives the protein CASSIGRLVIF.

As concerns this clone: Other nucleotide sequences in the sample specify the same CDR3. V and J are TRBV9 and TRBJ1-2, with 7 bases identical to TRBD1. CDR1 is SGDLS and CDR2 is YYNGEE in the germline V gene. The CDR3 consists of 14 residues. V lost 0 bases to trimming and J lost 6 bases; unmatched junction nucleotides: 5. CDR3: CASSVDNRGHGYTF. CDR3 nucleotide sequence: TGTGCCAGCAGCGTAGATAACAGGGGCCATGGCTACACCTTC.

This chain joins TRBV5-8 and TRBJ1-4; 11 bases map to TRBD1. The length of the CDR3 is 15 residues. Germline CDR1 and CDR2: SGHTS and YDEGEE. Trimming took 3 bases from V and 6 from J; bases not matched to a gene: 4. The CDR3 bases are TGTGCCAGCAGCTGGACAGGGGGCGCCTATGAAAAACTGTTTTTT. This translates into CASSWTGGAYEKLFF.

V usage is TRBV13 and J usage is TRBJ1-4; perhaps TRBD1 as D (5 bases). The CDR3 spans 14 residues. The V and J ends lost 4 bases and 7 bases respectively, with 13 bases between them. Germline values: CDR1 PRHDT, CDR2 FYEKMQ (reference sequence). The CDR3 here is CASSSPRVSEKLFF. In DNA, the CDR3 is TGTGCCAGCAGCTCGCCCAGGGTCAGTGAAAAACTGTTTTTT.

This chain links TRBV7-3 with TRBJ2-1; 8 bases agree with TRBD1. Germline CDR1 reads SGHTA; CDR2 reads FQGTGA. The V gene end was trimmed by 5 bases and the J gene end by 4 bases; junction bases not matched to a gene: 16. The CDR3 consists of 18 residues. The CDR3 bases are TGTGCCAGCAGCCCGCGCCGACAGGGGAAGGACCGTTACAATGAGCAGTTCTTC. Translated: CASSPRRQGKDRYNEQFF.

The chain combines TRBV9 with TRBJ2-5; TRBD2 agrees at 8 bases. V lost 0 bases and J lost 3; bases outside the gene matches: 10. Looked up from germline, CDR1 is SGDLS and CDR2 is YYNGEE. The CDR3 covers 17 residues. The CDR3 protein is CASSVEVGGLVEETQYF. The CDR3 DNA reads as TGTGCCAGCAGCGTAGAGGTAGGGGGACTAGTTGAAGAGACCCAGTACTTC.

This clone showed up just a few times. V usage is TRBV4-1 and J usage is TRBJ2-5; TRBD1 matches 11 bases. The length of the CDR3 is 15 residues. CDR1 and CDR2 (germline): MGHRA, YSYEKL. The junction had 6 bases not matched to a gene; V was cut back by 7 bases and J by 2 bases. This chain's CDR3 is CASTGTGGPQETQYF. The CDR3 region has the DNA TGCGCCAGCACCGGGACAGGGGGTCCACAAGAGACCCAGTACTTC.

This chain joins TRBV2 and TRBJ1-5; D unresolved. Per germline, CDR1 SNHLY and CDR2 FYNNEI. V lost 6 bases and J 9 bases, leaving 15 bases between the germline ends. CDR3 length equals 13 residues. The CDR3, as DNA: TGTGCCAGCAGAGCGGGAGTTGTCGGGCCCCAGCATTTT. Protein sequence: CASRAGVVGPQHF. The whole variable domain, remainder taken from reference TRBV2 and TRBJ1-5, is EPEVTQTPSHQVTQMGQEVILRCVPISNHLYFYWYRQILGQKVEFLVSFYNNEISEKSEIFDDQFSVERPDGSNFTLKIRSTKLEDSAMYFCASRAGVVGPQHFGDGTRLSIL.

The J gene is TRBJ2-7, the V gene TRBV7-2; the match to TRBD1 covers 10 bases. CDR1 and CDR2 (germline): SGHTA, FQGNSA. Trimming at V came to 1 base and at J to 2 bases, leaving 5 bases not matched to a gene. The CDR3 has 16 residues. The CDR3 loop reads CASSLGWTGGAYEQYF. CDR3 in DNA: TGTGCCAGCAGCTTAGGGTGGACAGGGGGGGCCTACGAGCAGTACTTC.

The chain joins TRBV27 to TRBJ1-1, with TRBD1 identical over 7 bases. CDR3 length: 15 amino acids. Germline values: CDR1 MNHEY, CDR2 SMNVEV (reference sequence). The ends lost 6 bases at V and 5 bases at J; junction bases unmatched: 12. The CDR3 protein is CASRTPKQGWTEAFF. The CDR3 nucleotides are TGTGCCAGCAGAACGCCTAAACAGGGGTGGACTGAAGCTTTCTTT.

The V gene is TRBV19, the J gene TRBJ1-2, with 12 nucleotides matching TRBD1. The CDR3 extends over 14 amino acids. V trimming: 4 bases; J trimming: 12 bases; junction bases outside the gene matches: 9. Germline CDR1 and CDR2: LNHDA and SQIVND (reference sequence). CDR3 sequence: CASSTQGTGGIDTF. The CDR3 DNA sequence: TGTGCCAGTAGTACTCAAGGGACAGGGGGCATAGACACCTTC.

The CDR3 loop is CASSQYQLRDRGGAFF. The CDR3 region has the DNA TGCGCCAGCAGCCAATACCAACTGAGGGACAGGGGAGGAGCTTTCTTT. The chain links TRBV4-3 to TRBJ1-1, with 10 bases matching TRBD1. This CDR3 contains 16 residues. The trim removed 2 bases at V and 10 bases at J, leaving 13 bases unmatched. Germline CDR1 LGHNA, CDR2 YSLEER.

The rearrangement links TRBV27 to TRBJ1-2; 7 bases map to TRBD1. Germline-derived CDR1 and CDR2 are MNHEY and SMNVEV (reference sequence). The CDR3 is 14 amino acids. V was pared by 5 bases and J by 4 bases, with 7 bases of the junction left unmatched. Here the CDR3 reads CASSLNRQGYGYTF. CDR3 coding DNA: TGTGCCAGCAGTCTGAACCGACAGGGCTATGGCTACACCTTC.

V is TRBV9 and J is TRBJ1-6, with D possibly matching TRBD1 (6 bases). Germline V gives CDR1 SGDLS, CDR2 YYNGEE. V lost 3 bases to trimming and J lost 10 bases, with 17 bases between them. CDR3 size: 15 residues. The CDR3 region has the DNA TGTGCCAGCAGCGCGAAACAGGGCTCCAACTCACCCCTCCACTTT. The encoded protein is CASSAKQGSNSPLHF. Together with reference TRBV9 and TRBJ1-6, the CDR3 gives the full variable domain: DSGVTQTPKHLITATGQRVTLRCSPRSGDLSVYWYQQSLDQGLQFLIQYYNGEERAKGNILERFSAQQFPDLHSELNLSSLELGDSALYFCASSAKQGSNSPLHFGNGTRLTVT.

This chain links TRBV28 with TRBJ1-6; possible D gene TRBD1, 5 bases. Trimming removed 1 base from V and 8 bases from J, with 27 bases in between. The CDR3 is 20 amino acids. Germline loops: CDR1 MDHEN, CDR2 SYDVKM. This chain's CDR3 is CASSLFRVCSAGFCYSPLHF. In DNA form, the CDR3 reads TGTGCCAGCAGTTTATTTCGCGTTTGTTCGGCAGGGTTTTGTTATTCACCCCTCCACTTT.

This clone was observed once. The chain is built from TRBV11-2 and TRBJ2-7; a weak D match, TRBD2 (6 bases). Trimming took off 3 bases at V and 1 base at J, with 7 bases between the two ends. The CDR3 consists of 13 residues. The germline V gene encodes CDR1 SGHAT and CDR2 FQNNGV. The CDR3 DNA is TGTGCCAGCAGCTTCGGACTATCCTACGAGCAGTACTTC. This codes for CASSFGLSYEQYF.

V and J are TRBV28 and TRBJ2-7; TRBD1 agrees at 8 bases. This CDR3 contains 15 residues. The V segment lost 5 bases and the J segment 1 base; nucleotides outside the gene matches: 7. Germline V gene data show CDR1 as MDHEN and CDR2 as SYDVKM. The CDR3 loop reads CASSNDRGYSYEQYF. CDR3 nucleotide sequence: TGTGCCAGCAGTAACGACAGGGGATATTCCTACGAGCAGTACTTC.

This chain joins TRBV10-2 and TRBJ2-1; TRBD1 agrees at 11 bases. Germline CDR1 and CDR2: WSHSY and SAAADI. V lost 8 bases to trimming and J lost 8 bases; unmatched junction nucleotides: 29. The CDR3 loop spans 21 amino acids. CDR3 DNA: TGCGCCAGCCGGGGGGACAGGGGGTACGGAATCGTCTGGGGGGACAACTATGAGCAGTTCTTC. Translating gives CASRGDRGYGIVWGDNYEQFF.

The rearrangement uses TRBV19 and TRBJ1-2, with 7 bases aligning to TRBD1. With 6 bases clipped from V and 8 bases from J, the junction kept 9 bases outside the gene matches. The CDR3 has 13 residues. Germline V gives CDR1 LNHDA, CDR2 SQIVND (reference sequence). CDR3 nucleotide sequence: TGTGCCAGTAGCCGACAGGGTGAGCGGGGCTACACCTTC. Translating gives CASSRQGERGYTF. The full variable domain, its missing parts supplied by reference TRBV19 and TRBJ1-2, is DGGITQSPKYLFRKEGQNVTLSCEQNLNHDAMYWYRQDPGQGLRLIYYSQIVNDFQKGDIAEGYSVSREKKESFPLTVTSAQKNPTAFYLCASSRQGERGYTFGSGTRLTVV.

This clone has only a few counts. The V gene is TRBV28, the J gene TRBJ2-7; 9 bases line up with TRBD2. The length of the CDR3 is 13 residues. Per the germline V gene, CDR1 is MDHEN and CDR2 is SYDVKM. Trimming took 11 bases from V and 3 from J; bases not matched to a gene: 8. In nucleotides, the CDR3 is TGTGCCTTAGGGACAGCGGGGGGCTACGAGCAGTACTTC. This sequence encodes CALGTAGGYEQYF. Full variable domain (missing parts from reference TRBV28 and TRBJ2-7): DVKVTQSSRYLVKRTGEKVFLECVQDMDHENMFWYRQDPGLGLRLIYFSYDVKMKEKGDIPEGYSVSREKKERFSLILESASTNQTSMYLCALGTAGGYEQYFGPGTRLTVT.

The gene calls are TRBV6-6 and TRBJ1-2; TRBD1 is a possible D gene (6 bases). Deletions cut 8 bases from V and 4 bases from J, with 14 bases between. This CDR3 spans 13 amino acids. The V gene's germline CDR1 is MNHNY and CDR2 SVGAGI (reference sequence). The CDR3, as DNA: TGTGCCAGCTTGGCAGGGGCAGGCTATGGCTACACCTTC. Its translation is CASLAGAGYGYTF.

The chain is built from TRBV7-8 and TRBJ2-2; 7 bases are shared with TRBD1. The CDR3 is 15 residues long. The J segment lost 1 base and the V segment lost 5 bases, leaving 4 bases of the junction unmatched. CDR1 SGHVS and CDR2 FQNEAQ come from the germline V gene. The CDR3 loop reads CASSPGTENTGELFF. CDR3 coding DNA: TGTGCCAGCAGCCCCGGGACAGAGAACACCGGGGAGCTGTTTTTT.

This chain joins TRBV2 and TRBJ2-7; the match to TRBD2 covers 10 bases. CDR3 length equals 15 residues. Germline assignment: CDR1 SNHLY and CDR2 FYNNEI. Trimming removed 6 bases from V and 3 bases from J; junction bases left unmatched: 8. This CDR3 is CASRAPGLADYEQYF. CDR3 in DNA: TGTGCCAGCAGGGCTCCCGGACTAGCGGACTACGAGCAGTACTTC.

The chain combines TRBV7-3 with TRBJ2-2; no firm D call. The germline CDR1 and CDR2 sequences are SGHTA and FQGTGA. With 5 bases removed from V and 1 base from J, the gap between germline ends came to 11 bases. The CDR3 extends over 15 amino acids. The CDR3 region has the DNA TGTGCCAGCAGCCCTGTCAGTTTGAACACCGGGGAGCTGTTTTTT. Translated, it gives CASSPVSLNTGELFF. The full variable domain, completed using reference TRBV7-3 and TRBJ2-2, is GAGVSQTPSNKVTEKGKYVELRCDPISGHTALYWYRQSLGQGPEFLIYFQGTGAADDSGLPNDRFFAVRPEGSVSTLKIQRTERGDSAVYLCASSPVSLNTGELFFGEGSRLTVL.

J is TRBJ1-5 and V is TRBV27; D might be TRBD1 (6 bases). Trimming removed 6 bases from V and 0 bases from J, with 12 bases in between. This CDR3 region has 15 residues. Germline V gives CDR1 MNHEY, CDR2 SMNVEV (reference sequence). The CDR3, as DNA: TGTGCCAGCAGGCCCGGGACAACTAGCAATCAGCCCCAGCATTTT. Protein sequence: CASRPGTTSNQPQHF.